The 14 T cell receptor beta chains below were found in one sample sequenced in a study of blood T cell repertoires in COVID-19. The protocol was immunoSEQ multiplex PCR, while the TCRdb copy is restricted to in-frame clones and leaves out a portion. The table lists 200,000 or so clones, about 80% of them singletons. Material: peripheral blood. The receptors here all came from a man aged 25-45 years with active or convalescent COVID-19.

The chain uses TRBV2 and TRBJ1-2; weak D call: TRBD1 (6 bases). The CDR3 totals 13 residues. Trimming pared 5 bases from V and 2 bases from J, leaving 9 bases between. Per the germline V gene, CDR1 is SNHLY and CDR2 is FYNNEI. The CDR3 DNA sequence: TGTGCCAGCAGTCGAGGACAGAACTATGGCTACACCTTC. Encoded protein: CASSRGQNYGYTF. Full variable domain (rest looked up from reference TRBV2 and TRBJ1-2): EPEVTQTPSHQVTQMGQEVILRCVPISNHLYFYWYRQILGQKVEFLVSFYNNEISEKSEIFDDQFSVERPDGSNFTLKIRSTKLEDSAMYFCASSRGQNYGYTFGSGTRLTVV.

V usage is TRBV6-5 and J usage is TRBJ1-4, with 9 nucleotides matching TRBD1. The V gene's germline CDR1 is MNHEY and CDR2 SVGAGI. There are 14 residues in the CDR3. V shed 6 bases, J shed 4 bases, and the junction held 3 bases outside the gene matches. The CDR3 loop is CASSGTGINEKLFF. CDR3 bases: TGTGCCAGCAGCGGGACAGGGATTAATGAAAAACTGTTTTTT.

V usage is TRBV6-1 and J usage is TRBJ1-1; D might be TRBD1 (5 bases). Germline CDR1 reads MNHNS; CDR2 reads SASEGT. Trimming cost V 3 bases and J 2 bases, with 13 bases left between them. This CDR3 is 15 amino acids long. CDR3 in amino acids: CASSELPTENTEAFF. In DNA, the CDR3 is TGTGCCAGCAGTGAGCTGCCGACAGAAAACACTGAAGCTTTCTTT.

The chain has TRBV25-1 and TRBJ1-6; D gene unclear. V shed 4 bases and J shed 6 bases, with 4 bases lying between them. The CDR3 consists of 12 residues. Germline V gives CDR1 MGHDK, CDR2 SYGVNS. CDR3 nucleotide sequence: TGTGCCAGCAGTGCCGGTAATTCACCCCTCCACTTT. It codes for CASSAGNSPLHF. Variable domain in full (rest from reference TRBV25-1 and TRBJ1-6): EADIYQTPRYLVIGTGKKITLECSQTMGHDKMYWYQQDPGMELHLIHYSYGVNSTEKGDLSSESTVSRIRTEHFPLTLESARPSHTSQYLCASSAGNSPLHFGNGTRLTVT.

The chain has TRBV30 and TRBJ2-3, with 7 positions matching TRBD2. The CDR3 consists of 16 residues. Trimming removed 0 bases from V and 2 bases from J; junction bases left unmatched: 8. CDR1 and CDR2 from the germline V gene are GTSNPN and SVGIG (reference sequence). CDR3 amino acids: CAWSVGAGPFTDTQYF. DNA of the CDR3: TGTGCCTGGAGTGTGGGAGCGGGGCCCTTCACAGATACGCAGTATTTT. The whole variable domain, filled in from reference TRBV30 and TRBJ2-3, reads SQTIHQWPATLVQPVGSPLSLECTVEGTSNPNLYWYRQAAGRGLQLLFYSVGIGQISSEVPQNLSASRPQDRQFILSSKKLLLSDSGFYLCAWSVGAGPFTDTQYFGPGTRLTVL.

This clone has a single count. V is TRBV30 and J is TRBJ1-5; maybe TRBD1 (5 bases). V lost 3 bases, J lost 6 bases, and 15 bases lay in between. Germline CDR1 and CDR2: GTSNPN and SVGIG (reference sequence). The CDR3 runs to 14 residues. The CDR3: CAWSFAGKGQPQHF. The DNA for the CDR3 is TGTGCCTGGAGCTTCGCAGGGAAGGGTCAGCCCCAGCATTTT. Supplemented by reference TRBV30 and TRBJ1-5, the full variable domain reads SQTIHQWPATLVQPVGSPLSLECTVEGTSNPNLYWYRQAAGRGLQLLFYSVGIGQISSEVPQNLSASRPQDRQFILSSKKLLLSDSGFYLCAWSFAGKGQPQHFGDGTRLSIL.

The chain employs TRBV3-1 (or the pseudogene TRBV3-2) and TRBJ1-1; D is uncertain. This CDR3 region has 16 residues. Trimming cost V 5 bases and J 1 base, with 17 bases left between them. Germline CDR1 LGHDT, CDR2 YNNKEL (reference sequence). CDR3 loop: CASSDSGFRGNTEAFF. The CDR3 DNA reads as TGTGCCAGCAGCGATTCCGGCTTCCGGGGGAACACTGAAGCTTTCTTT.

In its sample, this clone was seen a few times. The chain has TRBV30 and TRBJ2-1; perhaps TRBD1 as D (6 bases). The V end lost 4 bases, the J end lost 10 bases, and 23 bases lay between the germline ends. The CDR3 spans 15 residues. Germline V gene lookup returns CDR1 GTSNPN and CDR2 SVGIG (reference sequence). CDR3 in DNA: TGTGCCTGGACAGACTCTCTAAGGGGGAATGTCGAGCAGTTCTTC. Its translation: CAWTDSLRGNVEQFF. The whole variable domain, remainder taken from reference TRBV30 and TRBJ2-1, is SQTIHQWPATLVQPVGSPLSLECTVEGTSNPNLYWYRQAAGRGLQLLFYSVGIGQISSEVPQNLSASRPQDRQFILSSKKLLLSDSGFYLCAWTDSLRGNVEQFFGPGTRLTVL.

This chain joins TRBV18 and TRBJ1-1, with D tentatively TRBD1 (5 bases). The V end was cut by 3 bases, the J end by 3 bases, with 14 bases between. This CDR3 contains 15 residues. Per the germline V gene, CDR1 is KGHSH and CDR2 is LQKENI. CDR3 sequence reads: CASSPRAGLDTEAFF. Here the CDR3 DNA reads TGTGCCAGCTCACCTCGGGCAGGGCTCGACACTGAAGCTTTCTTT.

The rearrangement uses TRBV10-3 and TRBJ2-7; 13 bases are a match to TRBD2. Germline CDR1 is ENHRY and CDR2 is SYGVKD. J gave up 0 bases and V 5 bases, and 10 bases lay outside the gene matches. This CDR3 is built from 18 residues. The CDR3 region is CAISQPGLAGPRSYEQYV. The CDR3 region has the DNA TGTGCCATCAGTCAACCGGGACTAGCGGGGCCCCGCTCCTACGAGCAGTACGTC.

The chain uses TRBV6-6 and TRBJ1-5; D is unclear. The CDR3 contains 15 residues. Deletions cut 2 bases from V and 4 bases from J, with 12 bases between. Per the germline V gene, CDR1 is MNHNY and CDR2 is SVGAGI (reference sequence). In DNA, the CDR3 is TGTGCCAGCAGTTACGTGGGAGTGGTGAATCAGCCCCAGCATTTT. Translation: CASSYVGVVNQPQHF.

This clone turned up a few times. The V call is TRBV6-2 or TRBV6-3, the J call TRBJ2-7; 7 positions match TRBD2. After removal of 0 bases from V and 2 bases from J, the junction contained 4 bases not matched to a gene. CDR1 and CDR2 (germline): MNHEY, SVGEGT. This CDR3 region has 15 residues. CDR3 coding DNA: TGTGCCAGCAGTTACTCGGGGGGAGGGCCCTACGAGCAGTACTTC. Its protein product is CASSYSGGGPYEQYF.

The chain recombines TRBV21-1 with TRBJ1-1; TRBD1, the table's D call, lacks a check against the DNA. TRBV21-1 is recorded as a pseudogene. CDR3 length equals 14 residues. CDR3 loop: CASSTQQGAAEAFF. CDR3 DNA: TGTGCCAGCAGCACCCAACAGGGGGCGGCTGAAGCTTTCTTT.

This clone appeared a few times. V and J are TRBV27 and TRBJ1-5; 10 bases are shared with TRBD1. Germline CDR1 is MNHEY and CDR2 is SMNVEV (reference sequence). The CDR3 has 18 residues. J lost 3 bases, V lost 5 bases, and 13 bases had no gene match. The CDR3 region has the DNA TGTGCCAGCAGTAAGGGGACAGGGGTCAAAGTTCTCAATCAGCCCCAGCATTTT. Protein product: CASSKGTGVKVLNQPQHF.